Below, 24 T cell receptor delta chains from the same sample are listed, as sequenced in a study of gamma-delta T cells after stem cell transplantation (dated by TCRdb to between 2015 and 2016). Library method: RT-PCR. TCRdb shows the sequencer as Illumina MiSeq. Clones were re-identified by TCRdb from the public reads with CATT, and rows with the same DNA were merged. Present in this sample are 1,800 or so delta-chain clones, 15% to 20% of which were seen just once. The ten largest clonotypes hold around 63% of the sample. Sequenced: gamma-delta T cells. The receptors derive from a human donor. It is not recorded whose cells these are; they may come from a transplant donor.

In the case of this clone: The protein recorded in TCRdb matches a much larger clone and deviates from this DNA's translation at residue 16, suggesting a read error; the protein here is obtained by translating the DNA. The chain carries TRDV1 and TRDJ3; TRDD2 aligns across 8 bases. Germline CDR1 reads TSWWSYY; CDR2 reads QGS. The CDR3 spans 21 residues. The CDR3 spells CALGELTNFLPSSWDARQMFF. CDR3 DNA sequence: TGTGCTCTTGGGGAACTCACCAACTTCCTACCCAGCTCCTGGGACGCCCGACAGATGTTTTTC.

Notes on this clone: The amino acid sequence in TCRdb belongs to a much larger clone and departs from this DNA's translation at residue 5, likely a sequencing read error; the sequence shown is translated from the DNA. The chain links TRDV1 to TRDJ1; D is uncertain. Germline V lookup: CDR1 TSWWSYY, CDR2 QGS. Trimming cost V 5 bases and J 3 bases, with 22 bases left between them. CDR3 length: 17 amino acids. The DNA of the CDR3 is TGTGCTCTTGGGAATCGAATCACATTTCGGGCTTCCGATAAACTCATCTTT. Protein sequence: CALGNRITFRASDKLIF.

V usage is TRDV3 and J usage is TRDJ1; 13 nucleotides align to TRDD3. Germline-derived CDR1 and CDR2 are TVYSNPD and GDNSRS (reference sequence). This CDR3 is 17 amino acids long. J gave up 4 bases and V 1 base, and 12 bases lay outside the gene matches. CDR3 nucleotides: TGTGCCTTTAATACCAGGGATACTGGGGGATACGGCGATAAACTCATCTTT. Its protein is CAFNTRDTGGYGDKLIF.

This clone has a handful of counts. Other DNA variants within this sample encode the same CDR3. V and J are TRDV2 and TRDJ1; 10 positions agree with TRDD3. Germline CDR1 is GEAIGNYY and CDR2 is EKD. The CDR3 covers 18 residues. V shed 7 bases, J shed 5 bases, and the junction held 21 bases outside the gene matches. In DNA form, the CDR3 reads TGTGCCTGCGACTTACTGGGACTGGGGGATGAGGTTCCTGATAAACTCATCTTT. Translating gives CACDLLGLGDEVPDKLIF.

The chain recombines TRDV2 with TRDJ1; TRDD3 might be the D (5 bases). V was pared by 0 bases and J by 5 bases, with 18 bases between. Germline CDR1 GEAIGNYY, CDR2 EKD. The CDR3 sequence is 16 residues long. The CDR3 coding sequence is TGTGCCTGTGACACCGTTTACCAACTCGTGGGGGATAAACTCATCTTT. This sequence encodes CACDTVYQLVGDKLIF.

This clone was seen only once. This chain joins TRDV1 and TRDJ1, with TRDD3 matching 7 bases. The germline V gene encodes CDR1 TSWWSYY and CDR2 QGS. Losses at the gene ends were 5 bases for V and 1 base for J; bases not matched to a gene: 16. The CDR3 is made up of 18 amino acids. This CDR3 reads CALGTPLGAWGFTDKLIF. For the CDR3, the DNA is TGTGCTCTTGGGACCCCACTAGGGGCCTGGGGGTTCACCGATAAACTCATCTTT.

This clone was seen more than once but under ten times. One base away lies a much larger clone, so this may be a sequencing read error. Different DNA sequences within this sample yield the same CDR3. The gene calls are TRDV2 and TRDJ1, with D possibly matching TRDD3 (5 bases). The germline CDR1 and CDR2 sequences are GEAIGNYY and EKD. Trimming took 1 base from V and 10 from J, leaving 24 bases between them. The CDR3 has 16 amino acids. The CDR3 loop reads CACDTVSGQRGPVLIF. The CDR3, as DNA: TGTGCCTGTGACACGGTGTCTGGTCAACGGGGGCCAGTACTCATCTTT.

This clone was observed a few times. The protein in TCRdb stems from a much larger clone and differs at residue 15 from this DNA's translation, likely a read error; here the protein is translated from the DNA. The chain is built from TRDV2 and TRDJ1, with 13 positions matching TRDD3. The germline gives CDR1 GEAIGNYY, CDR2 EKD. The length of the CDR3 is 18 residues. Here the CDR3 DNA reads TGTGCCTGTGACACCCTAAAATTACTGGGGGATACGACCGATACACTCATCTTT. This encodes CACDTLKLLGDTTDTLIF.

Of note for this clone: The same CDR3 also results from other DNA sequences found in this sample. This CDR3 is CAFSKLGRCWGYPLWTDKLIF. In DNA, the CDR3 is TGTGCCTTTAGTAAGCTGGGACGATGTTGGGGATACCCTTTGTGGACCGATAAACTCATCTTT. The chain couples TRDV3 to TRDJ1; TRDD3 agrees at 8 bases. V shed 0 bases and J 2 bases; nucleotides not matched to a gene: 26. CDR1 is TVYSNPD and CDR2 is GDNSRS in the germline V gene (reference sequence). This CDR3 has 21 amino acids.

This clone was seen a handful of times. This likely reflects a read error, since a far larger clone is one base away. Other nucleotide sequences from this sample produce the same CDR3. In DNA form, the CDR3 reads TGTGCCTGCGACATAGTGGGGGATACGCGATCTTACACCGATAAACTCATCTTT. Amino acid sequence: CACDIVGDTRSYTDKLIF. V and J are TRDV2 and TRDJ1, with 11 bases aligning to TRDD3. Germline V gene lookup returns CDR1 GEAIGNYY and CDR2 EKD. CDR3 size: 18 residues.

There are a few counts of this clone. This sample also contains other DNA sequences that code for the same CDR3. CDR3 coding DNA: TGTGCCTGTGATTCGGCCTCCTGGACTGGGGGGATAGGCCCTAAACTCATCTTT. It encodes CACDSASWTGGIGPKLIF. The rearrangement uses TRDV2 and TRDJ1, with 8 bases matching TRDD3. Germline V lookup: CDR1 GEAIGNYY, CDR2 EKD. CDR3 length equals 18 residues. J lost 7 bases, V lost 4 bases, and 22 bases had no gene match.

On this clone: With a much larger clone just one base away, this may be a read error. The same CDR3 arises from other DNA sequences in this sample as well. The chain has TRDV1 and TRDJ1; 9 bases match TRDD3. CDR3 size: 16 residues. CDR1 is TSWWSYY and CDR2 is QGS in the germline V gene. Here the CDR3 DNA reads TGTGCTCTTGCTTGGGGGATATCGCTCCCAACCGACAAACTCATCTTT. The encoded protein is CALAWGISLPTDKLIF.

About this clone: This DNA's translation and the protein TCRdb lists, from a much larger clone, do not match at residue 5, likely due to a read error; the protein shown is translated from the DNA. V and J are TRDV3 and TRDJ1; TRDD3 matches at 7 bases. CDR1 is TVYSNPD and CDR2 is GDNSRS in the germline V gene (reference sequence). V shed 4 bases, J shed 0 bases, and the junction held 26 bases outside the gene matches. The CDR3 is made up of 20 amino acids. The CDR3 sequence: CASGGSTPTGVMANTDKLIF. The DNA of the CDR3 is TGTGCCTCAGGGGGCTCTACGCCGACTGGGGTGATGGCCAACACCGATAAACTCATCTTT.

This clone came up a few times. With a much larger clone just one base away, this may be a read error. This sample also contains other DNA sequences that code for the same CDR3. The chain employs TRDV2 and TRDJ1; 7 bases fit TRDD3. The germline gives CDR1 GEAIGNYY, CDR2 EKD. This CDR3 has 20 amino acids. V trimming: 1 base; J trimming: 0 bases; junction bases outside the gene matches: 19. The CDR3 nucleotides are TGTGCCTGTGACACTCTACCTTCTCGGGCTGGGGGCTCGTACACCGATAAACTCATCTTT. It yields the protein CACDTLPSRAGGSYTDKLIF.

The V gene is TRDV1, the J gene TRDJ1, with a possible D match to TRDD3 (7 bases). CDR3 size: 18 residues. Germline assignment: CDR1 TSWWSYY and CDR2 QGS. Trimming took off 0 bases at V and 0 bases at J, with 17 bases between the two ends. The CDR3 protein is CALGELESYGGYTDKLIF. The CDR3 region has the DNA TGTGCTCTTGGGGAACTAGAGTCCTACGGGGGATACACCGATAAACTCATCTTT.

This clone was counted a few times. Given a much more abundant clone one base away, this may be a read error. The chain joins TRDV2 to TRDJ1, with 10 bases lining up with TRDD3. This CDR3 comprises 19 residues. Germline trimming cut 0 bases from V and 0 bases from J; bases unmatched to any gene: 12. Germline CDR1 and CDR2: GEAIGNYY and EKD. The CDR3, as DNA: TGTGCCTGTGACACCGGTCCTACTACTGGGGGATTGTACACCGATAAACTCATCTTT. Translating gives CACDTGPTTGGLYTDKLIF.

By sample share, this clone is large. Other nucleotide sequences in the sample specify the same CDR3. V gene TRDV2 combines with J gene TRDJ1; 9 nucleotides agree with TRDD3. Trimming at V came to 0 bases and at J to 1 base, leaving 20 bases not matched to a gene. Germline V gene lookup returns CDR1 GEAIGNYY and CDR2 EKD. The CDR3 contains 21 residues. The CDR3 spells CACDTVESNRRTGGLTDKLIF. The CDR3 bases are TGTGCCTGTGACACCGTTGAGTCCAACCGGCGTACTGGGGGACTCACCGATAAACTCATCTTT.

The sample holds a few counts of this clone. The rearrangement links TRDV2 to TRDJ1, with D maybe TRDD2 (6 bases). V shed 4 bases and J shed 4 bases, with 27 bases lying between them. CDR1 is GEAIGNYY, CDR2 EKD, per germline. CDR3 size: 18 residues. The CDR3 here is CACDTGSLPRGLDDKLIF. The CDR3, as DNA: TGTGCCTGTGATACGGGTAGCCTTCCCCGAGGGCTGGACGATAAACTCATCTTT.

The chain has TRDV2 and TRDJ1; 9 bases are shared with TRDD3. Germline V lookup: CDR1 GEAIGNYY, CDR2 EKD. This CDR3 has 20 residues. Trimming at V came to 1 base and at J to 0 bases, leaving 17 bases not matched to a gene. The CDR3 loop is CACDTMNLLGDPTYTDKLIF. The CDR3 nucleotides read TGTGCCTGTGACACGATGAATTTACTGGGGGACCCGACGTACACCGATAAACTCATCTTT.

By proportion, this clone is medium-sized. This same CDR3 is encoded by further DNA sequences in the sample. J is TRDJ1 and V is TRDV2; TRDD3 matches 7 bases. V lost 1 base, J lost 0 bases, and 19 bases stayed unmatched. This CDR3 has 20 amino acids. Germline assignment: CDR1 GEAIGNYY and CDR2 EKD. In nucleotides, the CDR3 is TGTGCCTGTGACACTCTACCTTCTAGGGCTGGGGGCTCGTACACCGATAAACTCATCTTT. Amino acids: CACDTLPSRAGGSYTDKLIF.

Comment on this clone: The amino acid sequence in TCRdb belongs to a much larger clone and departs from this DNA's translation at residue 10, likely a sequencing read error; the sequence shown is translated from the DNA. The chain combines TRDV2 with TRDJ1; D unclear. V was cut by 0 bases and J by 3 bases, with 13 bases left in between. Germline loops: CDR1 GEAIGNYY, CDR2 EKD. The CDR3 runs 15 residues. This CDR3 is CACDTAAPYADKLIF. As DNA, the CDR3 is TGTGCCTGTGACACCGCTGCGCCTTACGCCGATAAACTCATCTTT.

This clone was picked up a small number of times. A read error likely explains this, since a far larger clone differs by one base. The same CDR3 is also encoded by other DNA sequences in this sample. The chain carries TRDV2 and TRDJ1, with D perhaps TRDD3 (6 bases). Trimming removed 0 bases from V and 2 bases from J, with 21 bases in between. This CDR3 region has 18 residues. CDR1 and CDR2 from the germline V gene are GEAIGNYY and EKD. The CDR3 bases are TGTGCCTGTGACACCCTAAAATTACTGGGAGATACGACCGATAAACTCATCTTT. It is translated as CACDTLKLLGDTTDKLIF.

Of note for this clone: The mismatch at residue 7 between this DNA's translation and the TCRdb protein of a much larger clone likely reflects a read error; the protein shown is translated from the DNA. The CDR3 reads CACDTLTSRAGGSYTDKLIF. Here the CDR3 DNA reads TGTGCCTGTGACACTCTAACTTCTAGGGCTGGGGGCTCGTACACCGATAAACTCATCTTT. This rearrangement joins TRDV2 to TRDJ1, with 7 bases lining up with TRDD3. Germline values: CDR1 GEAIGNYY, CDR2 EKD. This CDR3 is built from 20 residues. After removal of 1 base from V and 0 bases from J, the junction contained 19 bases not matched to a gene.

Here the CDR3 DNA reads TGTGCCTGTGACCGACTGGGGGATACGAGGCACACCTCGGGTTTAGGCGGACTCATCTTT. This translates into CACDRLGDTRHTSGLGGLIF. This chain links TRDV2 with TRDJ1; 13 nucleotides align to TRDD3. Germline trimming cut 3 bases from V and 10 bases from J; bases unmatched to any gene: 25. The CDR3 runs to 20 residues. CDR1 and CDR2 (germline): GEAIGNYY, EKD.